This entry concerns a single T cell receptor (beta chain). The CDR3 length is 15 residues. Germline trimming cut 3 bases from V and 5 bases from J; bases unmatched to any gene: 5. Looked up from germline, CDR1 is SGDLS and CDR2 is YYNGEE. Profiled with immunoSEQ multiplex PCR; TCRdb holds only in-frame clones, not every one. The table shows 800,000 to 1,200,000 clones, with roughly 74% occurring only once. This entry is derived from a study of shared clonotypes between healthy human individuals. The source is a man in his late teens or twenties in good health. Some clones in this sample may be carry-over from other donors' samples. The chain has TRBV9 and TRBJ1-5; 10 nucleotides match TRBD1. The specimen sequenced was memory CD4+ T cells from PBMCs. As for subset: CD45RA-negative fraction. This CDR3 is CASSAGQGGYQPQHF. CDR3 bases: TGTGCCAGCAGCGCCGGACAGGGGGGATATCAGCCCCAGCATTTT.